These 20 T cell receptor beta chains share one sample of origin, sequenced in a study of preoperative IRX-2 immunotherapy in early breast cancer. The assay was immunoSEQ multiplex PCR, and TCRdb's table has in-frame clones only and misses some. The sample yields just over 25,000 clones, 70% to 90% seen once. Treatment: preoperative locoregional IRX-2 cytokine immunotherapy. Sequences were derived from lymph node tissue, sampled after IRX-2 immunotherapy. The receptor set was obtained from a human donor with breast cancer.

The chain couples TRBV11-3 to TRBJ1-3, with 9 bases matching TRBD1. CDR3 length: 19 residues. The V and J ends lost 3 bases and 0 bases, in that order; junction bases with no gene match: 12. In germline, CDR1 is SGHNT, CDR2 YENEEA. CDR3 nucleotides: TGTGCCAGCAGCTTGTCCGGACAGGGGCTGCTTTACTCTGGAAACACCATATATTTT. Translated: CASSLSGQGLLYSGNTIYF.

CDR3: CASSLPPAGEAFF. CDR3 DNA: TGTGCCAGCTCCCTCCCGCCAGCGGGGGAAGCTTTCTTT. The chain recombines TRBV18 with TRBJ1-1; D gene uncertain. The germline gives CDR1 KGHSH, CDR2 LQKENI. This CDR3 has 13 amino acids. Trimming pared 6 bases from V and 8 bases from J, leaving 16 bases between.

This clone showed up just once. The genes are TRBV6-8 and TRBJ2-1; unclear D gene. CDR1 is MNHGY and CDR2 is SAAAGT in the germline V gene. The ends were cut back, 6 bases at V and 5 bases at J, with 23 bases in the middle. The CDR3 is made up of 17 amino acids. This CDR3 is CASSPVRGGSLNNEQFF. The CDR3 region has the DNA TGTGCCAGCAGCCCGGTCCGAGGCGGATCCCTGAACAATGAGCAGTTCTTC.

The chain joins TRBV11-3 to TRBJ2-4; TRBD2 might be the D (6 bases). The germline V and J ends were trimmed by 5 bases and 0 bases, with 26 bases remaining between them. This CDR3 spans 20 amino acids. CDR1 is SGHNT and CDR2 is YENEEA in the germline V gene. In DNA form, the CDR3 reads TGTGCCAGCAGCGCACAGACAGAATTTGAGTGGGGGGTAGCCAAAAACATTCAGTACTTC. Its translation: CASSAQTEFEWGVAKNIQYF.

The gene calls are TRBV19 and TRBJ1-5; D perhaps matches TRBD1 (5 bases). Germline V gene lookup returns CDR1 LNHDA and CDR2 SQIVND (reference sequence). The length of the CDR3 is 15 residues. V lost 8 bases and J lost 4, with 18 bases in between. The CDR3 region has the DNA TGTGCCAGTTTGGAGGGCCAGGGCTTAAATCAGCCCCAGCATTTT. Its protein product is CASLEGQGLNQPQHF.

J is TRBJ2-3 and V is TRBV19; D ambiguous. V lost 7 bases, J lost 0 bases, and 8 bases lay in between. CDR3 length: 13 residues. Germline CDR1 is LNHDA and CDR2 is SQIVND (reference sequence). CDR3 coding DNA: TGTGCCAGTACGGGTCCTAGCACAGATACGCAGTATTTT. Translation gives CASTGPSTDTQYF.

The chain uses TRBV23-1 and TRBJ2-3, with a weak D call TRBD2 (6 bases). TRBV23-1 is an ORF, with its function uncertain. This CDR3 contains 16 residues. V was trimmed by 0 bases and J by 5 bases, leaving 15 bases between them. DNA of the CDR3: TGCGCCAGCAGTCAATCGCCGGGGGAGGACATAGATACGCAGTATTTT. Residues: CASSQSPGEDIDTQYF.

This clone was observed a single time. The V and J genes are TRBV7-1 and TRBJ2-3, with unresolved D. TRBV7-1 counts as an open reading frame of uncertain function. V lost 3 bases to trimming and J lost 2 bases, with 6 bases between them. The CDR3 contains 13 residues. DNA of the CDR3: TGTGCCAGCAGCTCCAATCCCACAGATACGCAGTATTTT. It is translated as CASSSNPTDTQYF.

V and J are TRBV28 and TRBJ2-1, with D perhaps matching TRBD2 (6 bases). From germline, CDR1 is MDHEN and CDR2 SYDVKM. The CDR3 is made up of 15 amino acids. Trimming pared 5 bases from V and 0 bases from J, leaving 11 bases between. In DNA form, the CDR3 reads TGTGCCAGCAGTCTTCCGGGGGACTCCTACAATGAGCAGTTCTTC. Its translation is CASSLPGDSYNEQFF. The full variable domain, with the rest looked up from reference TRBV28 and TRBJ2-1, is DVKVTQSSRYLVKRTGEKVFLECVQDMDHENMFWYRQDPGLGLRLIYFSYDVKMKEKGDIPEGYSVSREKKERFSLILESASTNQTSMYLCASSLPGDSYNEQFFGPGTRLTVL.

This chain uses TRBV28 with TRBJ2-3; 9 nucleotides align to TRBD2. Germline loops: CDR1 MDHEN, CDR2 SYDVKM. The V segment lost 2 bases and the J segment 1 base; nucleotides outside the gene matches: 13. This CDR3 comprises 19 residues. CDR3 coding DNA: TGTGCCAGCAGTTTACCACCAGCGGGGGGCCTTAAACGCACAGATACGCAGTATTTT. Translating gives CASSLPPAGGLKRTDTQYF. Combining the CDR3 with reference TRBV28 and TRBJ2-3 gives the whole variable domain DVKVTQSSRYLVKRTGEKVFLECVQDMDHENMFWYRQDPGLGLRLIYFSYDVKMKEKGDIPEGYSVSREKKERFSLILESASTNQTSMYLCASSLPPAGGLKRTDTQYFGPGTRLTVL.

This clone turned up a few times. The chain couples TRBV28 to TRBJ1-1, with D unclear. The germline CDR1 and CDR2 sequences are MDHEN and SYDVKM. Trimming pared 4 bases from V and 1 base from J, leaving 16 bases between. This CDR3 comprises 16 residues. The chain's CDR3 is CASSSIRANQNTEAFF. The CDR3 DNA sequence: TGTGCCAGCAGTTCGATTCGGGCCAACCAGAACACTGAAGCTTTCTTT.

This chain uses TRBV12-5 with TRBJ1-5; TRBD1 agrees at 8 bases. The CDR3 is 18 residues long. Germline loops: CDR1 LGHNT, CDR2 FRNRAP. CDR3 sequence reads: CASTPQGRGLISNQPQHF. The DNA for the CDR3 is TGTGCCAGCACCCCCCAAGGCAGGGGGCTTATAAGCAATCAGCCCCAGCATTTT.

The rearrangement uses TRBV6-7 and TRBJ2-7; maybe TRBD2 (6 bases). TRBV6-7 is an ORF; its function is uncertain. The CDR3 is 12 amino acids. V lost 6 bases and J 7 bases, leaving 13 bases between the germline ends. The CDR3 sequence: CASRTQRGEQYV. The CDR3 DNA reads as TGTGCCAGCAGAACTCAACGGGGGGAGCAGTACGTC.

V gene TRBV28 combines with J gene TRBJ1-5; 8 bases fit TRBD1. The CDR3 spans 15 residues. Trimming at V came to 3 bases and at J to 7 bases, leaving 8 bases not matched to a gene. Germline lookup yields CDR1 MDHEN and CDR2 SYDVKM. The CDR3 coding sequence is TGTGCCAGCAGTTTCGATCACAGGGGGAGGCAGCCCCAGCATTTT. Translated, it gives CASSFDHRGRQPQHF.

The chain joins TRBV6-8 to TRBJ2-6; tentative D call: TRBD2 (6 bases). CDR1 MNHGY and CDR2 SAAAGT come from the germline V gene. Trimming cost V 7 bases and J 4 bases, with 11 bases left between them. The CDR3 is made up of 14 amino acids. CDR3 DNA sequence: TGTGCCAGCAAGGAGGGGTCCGGGGCCAACGTCCTGACTTTC. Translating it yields CASKEGSGANVLTF.

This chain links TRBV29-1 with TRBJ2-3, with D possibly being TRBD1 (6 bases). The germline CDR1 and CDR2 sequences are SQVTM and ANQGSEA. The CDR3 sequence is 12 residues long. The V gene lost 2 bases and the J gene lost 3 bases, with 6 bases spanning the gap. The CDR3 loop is CSVEQGTDTQYF. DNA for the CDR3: TGCAGCGTTGAACAGGGGACAGATACGCAGTATTTT.

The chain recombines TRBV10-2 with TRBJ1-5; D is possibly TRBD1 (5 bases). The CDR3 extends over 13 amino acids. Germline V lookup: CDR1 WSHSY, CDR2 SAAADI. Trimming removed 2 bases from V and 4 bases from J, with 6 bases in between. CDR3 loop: CASSEAGNQPQHF. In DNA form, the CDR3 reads TGCGCCAGCAGTGAGGCAGGGAATCAGCCCCAGCATTTT.

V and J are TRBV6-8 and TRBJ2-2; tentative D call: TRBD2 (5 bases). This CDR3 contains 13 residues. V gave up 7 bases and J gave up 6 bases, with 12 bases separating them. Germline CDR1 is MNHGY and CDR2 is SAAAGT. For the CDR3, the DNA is TGTGCCAGCATGTGGACTCCACCCGGGGAGCTGTTTTTT. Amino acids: CASMWTPPGELFF.

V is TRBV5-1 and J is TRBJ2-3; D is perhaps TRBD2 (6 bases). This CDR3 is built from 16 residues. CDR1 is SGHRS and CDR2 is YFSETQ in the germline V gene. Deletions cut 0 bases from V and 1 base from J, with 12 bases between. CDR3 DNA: TGCGCCAGCAGCTTGGAGGGCAGGGAGGGCACAGATACGCAGTATTTT. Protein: CASSLEGREGTDTQYF.

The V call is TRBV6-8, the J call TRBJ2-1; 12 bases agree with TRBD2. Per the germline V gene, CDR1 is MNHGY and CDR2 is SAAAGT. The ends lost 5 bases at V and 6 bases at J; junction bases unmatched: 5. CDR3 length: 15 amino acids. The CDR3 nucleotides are TGTGCCAGCAGTCTAGCGGGGGGGCATGGCAATGAGCAGTTCTTC. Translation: CASSLAGGHGNEQFF.